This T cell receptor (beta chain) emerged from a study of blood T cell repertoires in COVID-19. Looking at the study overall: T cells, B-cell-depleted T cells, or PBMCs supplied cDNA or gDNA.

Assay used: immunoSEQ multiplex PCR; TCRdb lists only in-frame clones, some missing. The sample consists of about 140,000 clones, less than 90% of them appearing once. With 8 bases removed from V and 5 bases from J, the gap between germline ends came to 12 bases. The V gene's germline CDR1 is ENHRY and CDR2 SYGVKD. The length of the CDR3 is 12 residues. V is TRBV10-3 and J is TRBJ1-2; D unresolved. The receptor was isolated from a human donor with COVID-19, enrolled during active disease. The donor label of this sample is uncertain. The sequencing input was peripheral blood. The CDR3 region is CAIFSSWYGYTF. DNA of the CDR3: TGTGCCATCTTTTCCAGTTGGTATGGCTACACCTTC.